What follows is one T cell receptor beta chain and its context. This entry comes from a study of cytomegalovirus exposure and HLA in healthy donors. PCR amplification relied on 60 Vbeta primers (plus 13 Jbeta primers). Assay: immunoSEQ multiplex PCR; the TCRdb copy retains only in-frame clones and omits some. Among roughly 130,000 clones listed, 50% to 75% were seen once. Input material: PBMCs. This clonotype was obtained from a woman aged 40-49 years in good health and CMV-seropositive.

CDR3 sequence (DNA): TGTGCCAGCGATAGCGGGACTGACTACAATGAGCAGTTCTTC. Translation: CASDSGTDYNEQFF. The chain recombines TRBV28 with TRBJ2-1; 8 bases align to TRBD2. The CDR3 sequence is 14 residues long. The J segment lost 3 bases and the V segment lost 8 bases, leaving 6 bases of the junction unmatched. CDR1 MDHEN and CDR2 SYDVKM come from the germline V gene.